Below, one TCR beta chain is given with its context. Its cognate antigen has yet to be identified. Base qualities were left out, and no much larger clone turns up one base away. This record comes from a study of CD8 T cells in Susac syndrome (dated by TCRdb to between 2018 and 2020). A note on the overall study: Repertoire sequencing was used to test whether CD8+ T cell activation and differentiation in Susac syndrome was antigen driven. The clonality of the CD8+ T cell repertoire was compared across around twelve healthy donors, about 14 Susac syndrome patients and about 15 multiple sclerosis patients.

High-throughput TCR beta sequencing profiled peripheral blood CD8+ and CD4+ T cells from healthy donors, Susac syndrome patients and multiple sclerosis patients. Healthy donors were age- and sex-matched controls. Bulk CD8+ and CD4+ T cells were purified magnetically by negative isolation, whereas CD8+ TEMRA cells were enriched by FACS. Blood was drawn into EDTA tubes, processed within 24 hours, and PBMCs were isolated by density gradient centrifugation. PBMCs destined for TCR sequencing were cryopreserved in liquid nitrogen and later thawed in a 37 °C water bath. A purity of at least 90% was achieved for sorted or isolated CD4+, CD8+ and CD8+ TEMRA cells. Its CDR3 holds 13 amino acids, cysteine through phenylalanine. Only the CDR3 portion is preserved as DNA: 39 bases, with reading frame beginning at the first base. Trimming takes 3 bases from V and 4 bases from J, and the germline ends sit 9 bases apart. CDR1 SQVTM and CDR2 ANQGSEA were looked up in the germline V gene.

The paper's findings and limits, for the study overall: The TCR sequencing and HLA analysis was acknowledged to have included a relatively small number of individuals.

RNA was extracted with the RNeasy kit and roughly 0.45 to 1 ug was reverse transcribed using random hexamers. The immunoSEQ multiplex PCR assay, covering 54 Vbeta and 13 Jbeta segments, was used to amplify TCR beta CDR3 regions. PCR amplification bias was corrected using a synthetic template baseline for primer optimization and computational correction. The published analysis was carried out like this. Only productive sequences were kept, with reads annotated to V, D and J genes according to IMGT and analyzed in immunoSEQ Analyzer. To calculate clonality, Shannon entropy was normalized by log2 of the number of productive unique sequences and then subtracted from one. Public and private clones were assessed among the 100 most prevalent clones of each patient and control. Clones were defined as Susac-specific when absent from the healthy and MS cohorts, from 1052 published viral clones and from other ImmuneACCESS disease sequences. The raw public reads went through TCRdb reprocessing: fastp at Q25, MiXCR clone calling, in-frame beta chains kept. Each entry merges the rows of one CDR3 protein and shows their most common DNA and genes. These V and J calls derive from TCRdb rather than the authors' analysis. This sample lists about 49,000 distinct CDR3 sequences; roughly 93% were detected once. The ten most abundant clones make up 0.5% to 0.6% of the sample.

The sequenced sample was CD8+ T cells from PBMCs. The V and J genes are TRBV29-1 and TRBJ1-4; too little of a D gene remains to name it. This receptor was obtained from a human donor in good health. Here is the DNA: TGCAGCGTTGACGAAGGGTTTAATGAAAAACTGTTTTTT. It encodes CSVDEGFNEKLFF.